These 23 T cell receptor beta chains share one sample of origin, sequenced in a study of blood T cell repertoires in COVID-19. The protocol was immunoSEQ multiplex PCR, while the TCRdb copy is restricted to in-frame clones and leaves out a portion. The sample shows under 200,000 clones, 85% to 90% of them seen only once. The sequenced sample was PBMCs or T cells enriched from blood (not recorded which). These receptors originate from a woman in her 50s who had recovered from COVID-19.

V gene TRBV7-8 combines with J gene TRBJ1-2, with unresolved D. Trimming pared 5 bases from V and 1 base from J, leaving 8 bases between. The germline gives CDR1 SGHVS, CDR2 FQNEAQ. The CDR3 sequence is 13 residues long. The CDR3 protein is CASSPGRNYGYTF. CDR3 bases: TGTGCCAGCAGCCCTGGGCGTAACTATGGCTACACCTTC.

This clone was counted at least ten times. The gene calls are TRBV4-3 and TRBJ2-2, with no clear D. The CDR3 has 15 amino acids. Deletions cut 2 bases from V and 2 bases from J, with 9 bases between. Germline loops: CDR1 LGHNA, CDR2 YSLEER. The CDR3 spells CASSQLQLNTGELFF. CDR3 coding DNA: TGCGCCAGCAGCCAACTACAGCTTAACACCGGGGAGCTGTTTTTT.

V and J are TRBV18 and TRBJ2-1; 10 nucleotides match TRBD1. Trimming at V came to 3 bases and at J to 4 bases, leaving 3 bases not matched to a gene. The CDR3 is 15 residues long. CDR1 KGHSH and CDR2 LQKENI come from the germline V gene. The CDR3 nucleotides are TGTGCCAGCTCACCGACAGGGGGCGGTTACAATGAGCAGTTCTTC. It translates to CASSPTGGGYNEQFF. The entire variable domain, with the rest obtained from reference TRBV18 and TRBJ2-1, is as follows: NAGVMQNPRHLVRRRGQEARLRCSPMKGHSHVYWYRQLPEEGLKFMVYLQKENIIDESGMPKERFSAEFPKEGPSILRIQQVVRGDSAAYFCASSPTGGGYNEQFFGPGTRLTVL.

The V gene is TRBV2, the J gene TRBJ2-1; D is perhaps TRBD2 (5 bases). This CDR3 is 15 amino acids long. Germline CDR1 SNHLY, CDR2 FYNNEI. V was cut by 8 bases and J by 8 bases, with 22 bases left in between. Here the CDR3 DNA reads TGTGCCAGCTCCCCCGGGCTTACCCTGGGAGATGAGCAGTTCTTC. It translates to CASSPGLTLGDEQFF.

This chain links TRBV7-8 with TRBJ2-2; possibly TRBD2 for D (6 bases). Germline-derived CDR1 and CDR2 are SGHVS and FQNEAQ. V lost 7 bases and J lost 7, with 19 bases in between. The CDR3 totals 15 residues. The CDR3 nucleotides read TGTGCCAGCACCAACGGGGGTACGCCCATCGGGGAGCTGTTTTTT. The encoded protein is CASTNGGTPIGELFF.

V is TRBV5-1 and J is TRBJ2-5, with a possible D match to TRBD1 (6 bases). The CDR3 totals 16 residues. The germline V gene has CDR1 SGHRS and CDR2 YFSETQ. Between the trimmed V and J ends, which lost 0 bases and 1 base, there was a span of 13 bases. In DNA, the CDR3 is TGCGCCAGCAGCTTGGGGGGGCGGGCCGTCCAAGAGACCCAGTACTTC. This codes for CASSLGGRAVQETQYF.

The chain links TRBV6-5 to TRBJ2-7; 10 bases line up with TRBD1. This CDR3 spans 15 amino acids. The trim removed 3 bases at V and 2 bases at J, leaving 4 bases unmatched. Per the germline V gene, CDR1 is MNHEY and CDR2 is SVGAGI. DNA for the CDR3: TGTGCCAGCAGTTATGGCGGACAGGGGGCCTACGAGCAGTACTTC. Translated, it gives CASSYGGQGAYEQYF.

The CDR3 here is CSVAGNLNQPQHF. CDR3 sequence (DNA): TGCAGCGTTGCGGGTAATCTAAATCAGCCCCAGCATTTT. V is TRBV29-1 and J is TRBJ1-5; D unclear. In germline, CDR1 is SQVTM, CDR2 ANQGSEA. Trimming took 4 bases from V and 4 from J, leaving 11 bases between them. This CDR3 has 13 amino acids.

This chain connects TRBV6-5 to TRBJ1-6, with 7 positions matching TRBD1. The CDR3 spans 16 residues. Per germline, CDR1 MNHEY and CDR2 SVGAGI. V shed 2 bases, J shed 6 bases, and the junction held 7 bases outside the gene matches. CDR3 DNA: TGTGCCAGCAGTTACGACAGGGCAAAGGGTAATTCACCCCTCCACTTT. Translating gives CASSYDRAKGNSPLHF.

The V call is TRBV7-2, the J call TRBJ2-1; 10 bases fit TRBD2. The CDR3 totals 15 residues. The junction had 3 bases not matched to a gene; V was cut back by 3 bases and J by 4 bases. In germline, CDR1 is SGHTA, CDR2 FQGNSA. The CDR3 region is CASSFLAGEYNEQFF. The CDR3, as DNA: TGTGCCAGCAGCTTCCTAGCGGGGGAGTACAATGAGCAGTTCTTC.

The chain joins TRBV10-2 to TRBJ1-2, with D possibly being TRBD1 (5 bases). Trimming shortened V by 6 bases and J by 4 bases, and 9 bases separated the two germline ends. CDR1 WSHSY and CDR2 SAAADI come from the germline V gene. CDR3 length equals 12 residues. CDR3 in DNA: TGCGCCAGCAGCGGGAGGGGCTATGGCTACACCTTC. Translated, it gives CASSGRGYGYTF.

This clone was found a few times. The chain recombines TRBV27 with TRBJ2-7; tentative D call: TRBD2 (6 bases). Germline CDR1 MNHEY, CDR2 SMNVEV (reference sequence). The CDR3 length is 14 residues. The V end lost 2 bases, the J end lost 3 bases, and 11 bases lay between the germline ends. Here the CDR3 reads CASSLDGGVYEQYF. CDR3 nucleotide sequence: TGTGCCAGCAGTTTAGATGGAGGGGTCTACGAGCAGTACTTC.

For the CDR3, the DNA is TGTGCCAGCAGCTCCGAAGCCACAGATACGCAGTATTTT. This codes for CASSSEATDTQYF. The chain has TRBV7-3 and TRBJ2-3; D uncertain. Trimming pared 4 bases from V and 2 bases from J, leaving 7 bases between. The germline CDR1 and CDR2 sequences are SGHTA and FQGTGA. This CDR3 is 13 amino acids long.

The chain is built from TRBV30 and TRBJ1-2; 9 bases match TRBD1. The germline gives CDR1 GTSNPN, CDR2 SVGIG (reference sequence). The CDR3 runs to 11 residues. The junction had 3 bases not matched to a gene; V was cut back by 5 bases and J by 8 bases. The CDR3 coding sequence is TGTGCCTGGGGACAGGGGTCCGGCTACACCTTC. This gives the protein CAWGQGSGYTF.

This chain links TRBV5-6 with TRBJ1-1, with D perhaps TRBD1 (5 bases). The germline V gene has CDR1 SGHDT and CDR2 YYEEEE. V was pared by 5 bases and J by 5 bases, with 10 bases between. This CDR3 has 12 residues. The CDR3 DNA follows: TGTGCCAGCAGGAGGGAGGGGACTGAAGCTTTCTTT. Protein sequence: CASRREGTEAFF.

J is TRBJ2-3 and V is TRBV6-5; weak D call: TRBD2 (6 bases). V lost 6 bases and J lost 1, with 14 bases in between. Germline V gives CDR1 MNHEY, CDR2 SVGAGI. The CDR3 runs 15 residues. The CDR3 is CASSLGTPRTDTQYF. The CDR3, as DNA: TGTGCCAGCAGCCTTGGGACTCCACGCACAGATACGCAGTATTTT.

V usage is TRBV27 and J usage is TRBJ1-3; TRBD1 matches at 10 bases. The CDR3 has 14 amino acids. The V and J ends lost 6 bases and 7 bases, in that order; junction bases with no gene match: 6. The germline gives CDR1 MNHEY, CDR2 SMNVEV (reference sequence). CDR3 residues: CASRRGQGSNTIYF. The CDR3 DNA reads as TGTGCCAGCAGGAGGGGACAGGGGTCGAACACCATATATTTT.

V is TRBV5-6 and J is TRBJ1-3, with 9 bases that match TRBD1. CDR3 length equals 15 residues. J was trimmed by 5 bases and V by 6 bases; bases with no gene match: 9. Germline V gene data show CDR1 as SGHDT and CDR2 as YYEEEE. In nucleotides, the CDR3 is TGTGCCAGCACACTCGGACAGGGGCTGAGAAACACCATATATTTT. It codes for CASTLGQGLRNTIYF.

This clone was seen just once. The V gene is TRBV5-1, the J gene TRBJ1-1, with 9 bases lining up with TRBD1. CDR1 is SGHRS, CDR2 YFSETQ, per germline. The junction had 11 bases not matched to a gene; V was cut back by 4 bases and J by 7 bases. This CDR3 contains 15 residues. The CDR3 sequence: CASSLGGQGPYEAFF. CDR3 in DNA: TGCGCCAGCAGCCTGGGTGGACAGGGGCCGTATGAAGCTTTCTTT.

The chain carries TRBV12-3 or TRBV12-4 and TRBJ1-2; D gene unclear. The CDR3 consists of 13 residues. V was clipped by 3 bases and J by 0 bases, with 5 bases between them. CDR3 bases: TGTGCCAGCAGTTTCCTAACTAACTATGGCTACACCTTC. Translating gives CASSFLTNYGYTF.

The chain carries TRBV28 and TRBJ1-5; D possibly corresponds to TRBD1 (6 bases). Looked up from germline, CDR1 is MDHEN and CDR2 is SYDVKM. This CDR3 has 14 residues. V lost 6 bases, J lost 6 bases, and 15 bases lay in between. This CDR3 reads CASSVHRAGQPQHF. The CDR3 coding sequence is TGTGCCAGCAGCGTCCACAGGGCGGGTCAGCCCCAGCATTTT.

The chain carries TRBV7-2 and TRBJ2-6; no clear D. Germline loops: CDR1 SGHTA, CDR2 FQGNSA. V dropped 6 bases and J dropped 0 bases, with 9 bases sitting between them. There are 15 residues in the CDR3. This chain's CDR3 is CASRRQPSGANVLTF. CDR3 coding DNA: TGTGCCAGCAGGAGACAACCCTCTGGGGCCAACGTCCTGACTTTC. The whole variable domain, filled in from reference TRBV7-2 and TRBJ2-6, reads GAGVSQSPSNKVTEKGKDVELRCDPISGHTALYWYRQSLGQGLEFLIYFQGNSAPDKSGLPSDRFSAERTGGSVSTLTIQRTQQEDSAVYLCASRRQPSGANVLTFGAGSRLTVL.

The rearrangement links TRBV11-2 to TRBJ1-6; D not resolved. CDR1 is SGHAT, CDR2 FQNNGV, per germline. V lost 5 bases and J lost 7, with 9 bases in between. The CDR3 extends over 13 amino acids. CDR3 sequence reads: CASSRILNSPLHF. In nucleotides, the CDR3 is TGTGCCAGCAGCCGTATACTAAATTCACCCCTCCACTTT.